This TCR beta chain was captured by sequencing in a study of metastatic and nonmetastatic thyroid tumors. Thyroid surgery took place with no prior treatment in any patient. The CDR3 loop spans 15 amino acids. The germline gives CDR1 DFQATT, CDR2 SNEGSKA (reference sequence). V was pared by 4 bases and J by 2 bases, with 18 bases between. TCRdb ran MiXCR on the PCR reads. The sample consists of around 28,000 clones, around 16% of them appearing once. The sequenced sample was blood. The gene calls are TRBV20-1 and TRBJ2-7, with a tentative D call TRBD2 (6 bases). This TCR was recovered from a female donor with papillary thyroid cancer or a benign thyroid nodule (not recorded which). Some clones in this sample may be carry-over from other donors' samples. The CDR3 nucleotides read TGCAGTGCTATAGATTCCCCGGGAGCAGCCTACGAGCAGTACTTC. Its translation is CSAIDSPGAAYEQYF.